Here is one T cell receptor beta chain with its context. Other DNA variants within this sample encode the same CDR3. This record belongs to a study of T cell changes during pregnancy in multiple sclerosis. Some clones are missing from TCRdb's copy, which holds only in-frame ones; the method was immunoSEQ multiplex PCR. This sample has fewer than 85,000 clones, with about 90% found just once. The receptor's source is a female donor in good health, enrolled as a control in a pregnancy study. Sequencing used peripheral blood, obtained in the first trimester of pregnancy.

CDR3 sequence reads: CASSFRETQYF. In nucleotides, the CDR3 is TGTGCCAGCAGCTTCAGGGAGACCCAGTACTTC. This chain uses TRBV5-6 with TRBJ2-5; D is unclear. Germline-derived CDR1 and CDR2 are SGHDT and YYEEEE. The CDR3 runs 11 residues. V gave up 2 bases and J gave up 5 bases, with 4 bases separating them. Full variable domain (remainder filled in from reference TRBV5-6 and TRBJ2-5): DAGVTQSPTHLIKTRGQQVTLRCSPKSGHDTVSWYQQALGQGPQFIFQYYEEEERQRGNFPDRFSGHQFPNYSSELNVNALLLGDSALYLCASSFRETQYFGPGTRLLVL.